Detailed here is one T cell receptor (beta chain). Its antigen is unknown. Sequenced by immunoSEQ multiplex PCR; TCRdb stores in-frame clones only, minus some. The sample carries about 54,000 clones, under 70% recorded once. The sample is drawn from a study of vaccination effects on CD4 cells after COVID-19. Study-wide context: BNT162b2 vaccine or mRNA-1273 vaccine was given to participants in two doses.

Antigen-specific CD4+ T cells were first expanded with viral peptide pools by the ViraFEST assay and only then sequenced. Researchers isolated CD4+ T cells once about 11 days of culture had elapsed. Nucleocapsid antibody tests were negative, and the vaccine recipients had no prior SARS-CoV-2 infection. Fresh IL-2-containing medium replaced half the medium on days 3 and 7. The CDR3 consists of 15 residues. Deletions cut 0 bases from V and 2 bases from J, with 10 bases between. Germline V CDR1 and CDR2: SGHDN, FVKESK. The V gene is TRBV14, the J gene TRBJ1-2, with no clear D. This TCR came from a human donor who received a COVID-19 vaccine. The material was CD4+ T cells from PBMCs cultured with SARS-CoV-2 spike peptides, obtained before COVID-19 vaccination. CDR3 amino acids: CASSQDKGRNYGYTF. For the CDR3, the DNA is TGTGCCAGCAGCCAAGACAAAGGGAGGAACTATGGCTACACCTTC.